This TCR beta chain was observed in a study of technical replicates of blood from a few donors. Sequenced by immunoSEQ multiplex PCR; TCRdb stores in-frame clones only, minus some. The sample has approximately 81,000 clones; 81% are singletons. CDR1 is SGHNT, CDR2 YYREEE, per germline (reference sequence). The CDR3 has 19 residues. J gave up 4 bases and V 0 bases, and 12 bases lay outside the gene matches. The receptor comes from a human donor in good health. Some clones in this sample may be carry-over from other donors' samples. Sequencing input: PBMCs. This sequence joins TRBV5-4 and TRBJ2-1, with 11 bases matching TRBD2. As DNA, the CDR3 is TGTGCCAGCAGCTTGGTGGCTAGCGGGGGGCTAACCCAATACAATGAGCAGTTCTTC. It is translated as CASSLVASGGLTQYNEQFF.